This entry lists 19 T cell receptor beta chains sequenced from one sample in a study of shared clonotypes between healthy human individuals. Libraries were prepared by immunoSEQ multiplex PCR; TCRdb keeps only in-frame clonotypes and omits some of them. The sample includes a few million clones, around 94% seen only once; the top ten take more than 0.12%. The sequencing sample was made of naive CD4+ T cells sorted from blood. The subset: CD45RA+ positively selected. All receptors come from a man aged 18 to 30 in good health.

As to this clone: The junction does not match germline at one end; this may be a read error. The CDR3 here is CASSIRDYPEHF. The CDR3 DNA sequence: TGTGCCAGCAGCATTAGGGACTACCCCGAGCACTTC. The genes are TRBV7-2 and TRBJ2-5, with 7 bases identical to TRBD2. Germline V lookup: CDR1 SGHTA, CDR2 FQGNSA. This CDR3 spans 12 amino acids.

V is TRBV2 and J is TRBJ1-2; no clear D. CDR1 is SNHLY and CDR2 is FYNNEI in the germline V gene. There are 12 residues in the CDR3. Between the trimmed V and J ends, which lost 3 bases and 7 bases, there was a span of 9 bases. The CDR3 sequence is CASSEGRPGYTF. In DNA, the CDR3 is TGTGCCAGCAGTGAGGGCAGACCTGGCTACACCTTC.

The chain uses TRBV6-6 and TRBJ2-5; TRBD1 matches at 10 bases. The CDR3 consists of 16 residues. Losses at the gene ends were 5 bases for V and 0 bases for J; bases not matched to a gene: 6. Germline-derived CDR1 and CDR2 are MNHNY and SVGAGI (reference sequence). CDR3 DNA: TGTGCCAGCAGTAGAGGACAGGGGGATTACCAAGAGACCCAGTACTTC. It yields the protein CASSRGQGDYQETQYF.

This clone was counted a single time. For the CDR3, the DNA is TGTGCCTGGAGGTCCAGTTCTAATCAGCCCCAGCATTTT. Translation gives CAWRSSSNQPQHF. This chain joins TRBV30 and TRBJ1-5; D call uncertain. This CDR3 is 13 amino acids long. Germline CDR1 GTSNPN, CDR2 SVGIG (reference sequence). V was clipped by 3 bases and J by 4 bases, with 10 bases between them.

The chain uses TRBV19 and TRBJ1-6, with 8 positions matching TRBD1. Germline V CDR1 and CDR2: LNHDA, SQIVND (reference sequence). The CDR3 is 13 amino acids. Trimming removed 9 bases from V and 9 bases from J; junction bases left unmatched: 7. Here the CDR3 DNA reads TGTGCCAGCTTACAGGGGGGGAGTTCACCCCTCCACTTT. Translated: CASLQGGSSPLHF.

As regards this clone: The sample contains more than one DNA sequence encoding this CDR3. The V gene is TRBV5-4, the J gene TRBJ1-1; perhaps TRBD1 as D (5 bases). This CDR3 is 14 amino acids long. Deletions cut 4 bases from V and 1 base from J, with 11 bases between. Germline CDR1 reads SGHNT; CDR2 reads YYREEE (reference sequence). The CDR3 DNA sequence: TGTGCCAGCAGCCCCGGAGGGACGAACACTGAAGCTTTCTTT. Translating gives CASSPGGTNTEAFF.

With respect to this clone: Its ends do not fully match the called genes, so a read error is possible. This chain links TRBV5-1 with TRBJ2-2, with D maybe TRBD1 (5 bases). The CDR3 length is 16 residues. CDR1 is SGHRS, CDR2 YFSETQ, per germline. The CDR3 DNA follows: TGCGCCAGCAGCTTGCGTTTATCAGGGAACGCCGGGGAGCTGTTTTTT. Its protein product is CASSLRLSGNAGELFF. The whole variable domain, filled in from reference TRBV5-1 and TRBJ2-2, reads KAGVTQTPRYLIKTRGQQVTLSCSPISGHRSVSWYQQTPGQGLQFLFEYFSETQRNKGNFPGRFSGRQFSNSRSEMNVSTLELGDSALYLCASSLRLSGNAGELFFGEGSRLTVL.

The gene calls are TRBV10-3 and TRBJ1-1; D might be TRBD1 (5 bases). CDR3 size: 14 residues. V lost 2 bases, J lost 4 bases, and 11 bases lay in between. Germline-derived CDR1 and CDR2 are ENHRY and SYGVKD. CDR3: CAISEIVGGTEAFF. Here the CDR3 DNA reads TGTGCCATCAGTGAGATAGTCGGGGGCACTGAAGCTTTCTTT.

The J gene is TRBJ2-5, the V gene TRBV18; 7 nucleotides match TRBD1. The J segment lost 5 bases and the V segment lost 3 bases, leaving 9 bases of the junction unmatched. The V gene's germline CDR1 is KGHSH and CDR2 LQKENI. This CDR3 contains 15 residues. The CDR3 protein is CASSPQTGVGETQYF. The DNA for the CDR3 is TGTGCCAGCTCACCCCAAACAGGGGTGGGTGAGACCCAGTACTTC.

V and J are TRBV13 and TRBJ2-3, with D maybe TRBD1 (5 bases). The CDR3 extends over 14 amino acids. Germline loops: CDR1 PRHDT, CDR2 FYEKMQ (reference sequence). Trimming removed 3 bases at V and 1 base at J, with 8 bases between. In nucleotides, the CDR3 is TGTGCCAGCAGCTTTGTCAGGGGCACAGATACGCAGTATTTT. Its protein product is CASSFVRGTDTQYF.

In this sample, this clone turned up once. This rearrangement joins TRBV18 to TRBJ2-7, with 8 bases matching TRBD1. In germline, CDR1 is KGHSH, CDR2 LQKENI. CDR3 length: 17 residues. V gave up 3 bases and J gave up 5 bases; unmatched junction bases: 15. CDR3 sequence (DNA): TGTGCCAGCTCACCGTCTTGGGGTGGGACAGGTAATGACGAGCAGTACTTC. Its protein product is CASSPSWGGTGNDEQYF.

This chain joins TRBV18 and TRBJ2-4; D uncertain. The CDR3 covers 15 residues. V was trimmed by 2 bases and J by 7 bases, leaving 15 bases between them. Germline V gene lookup returns CDR1 KGHSH and CDR2 LQKENI. The chain's CDR3 is CASSPGPDGTNIQYF. Written as DNA, the CDR3 is TGTGCCAGCTCACCAGGGCCCGACGGCACCAACATTCAGTACTTC.

The genes are TRBV4-3 and TRBJ2-5, with unresolved D. Matching the DNA end better, TRBJ2-7 makes the J call doubtful. Germline V lookup: CDR1 LGHNA, CDR2 YSLEER. The CDR3 is made up of 15 amino acids. This chain's CDR3 is CASSQVRYSPYEQYF. In DNA, the CDR3 is TGCGCCAGCAGCCAAGTGAGGTACAGCCCCTACGAGCAGTACTTC.

This chain joins TRBV28 and TRBJ2-5; 10 bases agree with TRBD2. V lost 6 bases and J lost 2; bases outside the gene matches: 9. The CDR3 has 16 residues. Looked up from germline, CDR1 is MDHEN and CDR2 is SYDVKM. In DNA form, the CDR3 reads TGTGCCAGCAGCCCCGCCGGGACTAGCGTACAAGAGACCCAGTACTTC. It codes for CASSPAGTSVQETQYF.

This chain connects TRBV25-1 to TRBJ2-1, with 12 bases fitting TRBD2. J lost 4 bases, V lost 8 bases, and 6 bases had no gene match. The CDR3 is 15 residues long. Germline V gene sequence: CDR1 MGHDK, CDR2 SYGVNS. Here the CDR3 reads CASSRTSGTYNEQFF. The CDR3, as DNA: TGTGCCAGCTCACGGACTAGCGGGACATACAATGAGCAGTTCTTC.

The chain links TRBV5-4 to TRBJ2-1; 7 nucleotides match TRBD1. The V gene's germline CDR1 is SGHNT and CDR2 YYREEE (reference sequence). The CDR3 runs to 16 residues. The J segment lost 1 base and the V segment lost 4 bases, leaving 8 bases of the junction unmatched. The CDR3 sequence: CASSPQQGPSYNEQFF. The DNA for the CDR3 is TGTGCCAGCAGCCCTCAACAGGGGCCATCCTACAATGAGCAGTTCTTC.

The gene calls are TRBV11-2 and TRBJ2-1; D may be TRBD2 (5 bases). Trimming shortened V by 1 base and J by 0 bases, and 13 bases separated the two germline ends. Germline assignment: CDR1 SGHAT and CDR2 FQNNGV. CDR3 size: 17 residues. The DNA for the CDR3 is TGTGCCAGCAGCTTAGCGTTCCGGGGAATCTCCTACAATGAGCAGTTCTTC. It translates to CASSLAFRGISYNEQFF. Together with reference TRBV11-2 and TRBJ2-1, the CDR3 gives the full variable domain: EAGVAQSPRYKIIEKRQSVAFWCNPISGHATLYWYQQILGQGPKLLIQFQNNGVVDDSQLPKDRFSAERLKGVDSTLKIQPAKLEDSAVYLCASSLAFRGISYNEQFFGPGTRLTVL.

Written as DNA, the CDR3 is TGCAGCGTTGAAGACCCTCTAGGAGGGGTCGGGGAGCTGTTTTTT. Translating gives CSVEDPLGGVGELFF. The chain links TRBV29-1 to TRBJ2-2, with D perhaps matching TRBD2 (6 bases). CDR3 size: 15 residues. Germline lookup yields CDR1 SQVTM and CDR2 ANQGSEA. The V and J ends lost 0 bases and 7 bases respectively, with 15 bases between them.

The gene calls are TRBV5-1 and TRBJ2-7; D is possibly TRBD1 (5 bases). This CDR3 comprises 13 residues. Germline V gene sequence: CDR1 SGHRS, CDR2 YFSETQ. Trimming removed 2 bases from V and 5 bases from J, with 11 bases in between. CDR3 sequence: CASSFQGVDEQYF. In DNA form, the CDR3 reads TGCGCCAGCAGCTTCCAGGGTGTCGACGAGCAGTACTTC.